One and the same sample provided the 27 T cell receptor beta chains below, sequenced in a study of glioma-infiltrating T cells after dendritic cell vaccination (dated by TCRdb to 2015 to 2016). Receptor libraries were prepared by the immunoSEQ multiplex PCR assay. TCRdb limited this immuneACCESS table to in-frame rearrangements with V and J called. A share of clones is missing; checked studies link under half to unresolved V genes, and the rest is unexplained. Counted in this sample were more than 95,000 clones; roughly 81% of them appeared once. The leading ten clones occupy about an eighth of the sample. The material sequenced was blood, taken before dendritic cell vaccination. The receptor source for this set is a human donor with glioblastoma.

The rearrangement links TRBV5-1 to TRBJ2-2; a possible D gene is TRBD1 (5 bases). CDR1 and CDR2 (germline): SGHRS, YFSETQ. CDR3 size: 16 residues. The V gene lost 4 bases and the J gene lost 1 base, with 14 bases spanning the gap. DNA of the CDR3: TGCGCCAGCAGCGACCTGGGGCGGAAGAACACCGGGGAGCTGTTTTTT. Protein product: CASSDLGRKNTGELFF.

CDR3 nucleotides: TGTGCCAGCAGTCTTGAATCGGGACAGGGTGGGTATGGCTACACCTTC. Translated: CASSLESGQGGYGYTF. The chain links TRBV2 to TRBJ1-2; 9 bases line up with TRBD1. J was trimmed by 5 bases and V by 5 bases; bases with no gene match: 12. CDR3 size: 16 residues. The germline gives CDR1 SNHLY, CDR2 FYNNEI.

This chain uses TRBV7-3 with TRBJ2-1, with TRBD2 identical over 8 bases. V was pared by 5 bases and J by 0 bases, with 9 bases of the junction left unmatched. This CDR3 has 17 residues. Germline V gives CDR1 SGHTA, CDR2 FQGTGA. CDR3 region: CASSPGSGEVSYNEQFF. The CDR3 DNA is TGTGCCAGCAGCCCTGGTAGCGGGGAGGTCTCCTACAATGAGCAGTTCTTC.

This clone was recorded only once. The genes are TRBV5-4 and TRBJ2-2; possibly TRBD2 for D (5 bases). The CDR3 runs to 13 residues. V was clipped by 0 bases and J by 8 bases, with 8 bases between them. The V gene's germline CDR1 is SGHNT and CDR2 YYREEE (reference sequence). The CDR3 protein is CASSLERVGELFF. The CDR3 coding sequence is TGTGCCAGCAGCTTGGAGAGGGTAGGGGAGCTGTTTTTT.

V gene TRBV19 combines with J gene TRBJ1-2, with 11 nucleotides matching TRBD1. With 7 bases clipped from V and 7 bases from J, the junction kept 5 bases outside the gene matches. CDR3 size: 13 residues. Germline CDR1 reads LNHDA; CDR2 reads SQIVND (reference sequence). The CDR3 is CASKGQGEIGYTF. The CDR3 DNA is TGTGCCAGTAAGGGACAGGGGGAAATTGGCTACACCTTC.

V usage is TRBV18 and J usage is TRBJ2-5; 7 positions agree with TRBD1. The CDR3 is 14 amino acids. The ends lost 6 bases at V and 3 bases at J; junction bases unmatched: 7. The germline CDR1 and CDR2 sequences are KGHSH and LQKENI. The CDR3 DNA reads as TGTGCCAGCTCGCCAAACAGGGGAAAAGAGACCCAGTACTTC. Translation gives CASSPNRGKETQYF.

V usage is TRBV4-2 and J usage is TRBJ2-1; 9 bases are shared with TRBD2. The CDR3 has 18 residues. The germline V gene has CDR1 LGHNA and CDR2 YNFKEQ. The ends lost 0 bases at V and 0 bases at J; junction bases unmatched: 6. CDR3 coding DNA: TGTGCCAGCAGCCAAGAAGCGGGGGGACCAAGCTCCTACAATGAGCAGTTCTTC. It is translated as CASSQEAGGPSSYNEQFF.

This clone was detected a few times. CDR3 DNA: TGTGCCAGCAGCTTAACTGGACTAATAACGAACACCGGGGAGCTGTTTTTT. It is translated as CASSLTGLITNTGELFF. V and J are TRBV11-3 and TRBJ2-2; tentative D call: TRBD2 (6 bases). The germline CDR1 and CDR2 sequences are SGHNT and YENEEA. The ends were cut back, 2 bases at V and 0 bases at J, with 13 bases in the middle. There are 17 residues in the CDR3.

Written as DNA, the CDR3 is TGTGCCAGCACTGGGCAGGGCCCCACTAATTCACCCCTCCACTTT. This gives the protein CASTGQGPTNSPLHF. The V gene is TRBV27, the J gene TRBJ1-6; the D gene is possibly TRBD1 (5 bases). CDR1 is MNHEY and CDR2 is SMNVEV in the germline V gene (reference sequence). V shed 7 bases and J shed 6 bases, with 16 bases lying between them. The CDR3 runs to 15 residues.

The V and J genes are TRBV4-2 and TRBJ2-7; D gene uncertain. The germline V and J ends were trimmed by 0 bases and 3 bases, with 12 bases remaining between them. Germline V gene data show CDR1 as LGHNA and CDR2 as YNFKEQ. The CDR3 is made up of 15 amino acids. The DNA for the CDR3 is TGTGCCAGCAGCCAAGATTGGAACAGCTTCTACGAGCAGTACTTC. This sequence encodes CASSQDWNSFYEQYF.

The chain recombines TRBV10-3 with TRBJ2-1, with TRBD2 identical over 12 bases. V gave up 10 bases and J gave up 0 bases; unmatched junction bases: 4. This CDR3 has 15 amino acids. The V gene's germline CDR1 is ENHRY and CDR2 SYGVKD. The CDR3 bases are TGTGCCAGTGGACTAGCGGGGAGCTCCTACAATGAGCAGTTCTTC. This sequence encodes CASGLAGSSYNEQFF.

V gene TRBV27 combines with J gene TRBJ2-5, with TRBD1 matching 10 bases. The CDR3 has 14 residues. The V gene's germline CDR1 is MNHEY and CDR2 SMNVEV (reference sequence). V lost 10 bases, J lost 4 bases, and 9 bases stayed unmatched. CDR3 residues: CATSLGTGVETQYF. The DNA for the CDR3 is TGTGCCACCTCCCTGGGGACAGGGGTAGAGACCCAGTACTTC.

This chain connects TRBV7-8 to TRBJ2-1; 12 bases map to TRBD2. CDR1 and CDR2 from the germline V gene are SGHVS and FQNEAQ. J was trimmed by 4 bases and V by 5 bases; bases with no gene match: 6. The CDR3 runs to 16 residues. This chain's CDR3 is CASSKGLAGEYNEQFF. CDR3 nucleotide sequence: TGTGCCAGCAGCAAGGGACTAGCGGGTGAATACAATGAGCAGTTCTTC.

This chain joins TRBV2 and TRBJ1-1; a possible D gene is TRBD1 (5 bases). Germline values: CDR1 SNHLY, CDR2 FYNNEI. This CDR3 spans 15 amino acids. Trimming shortened V by 3 bases and J by 7 bases, and 18 bases separated the two germline ends. Here the CDR3 DNA reads TGTGCCAGCAGTGATTGGGGCAGACGAGCAGTTGAAGCTTTCTTT. Protein product: CASSDWGRRAVEAFF.

V and J are TRBV10-2 and TRBJ2-7, with 9 nucleotides matching TRBD1. CDR1 is WSHSY and CDR2 is SAAADI in the germline V gene. The ends lost 3 bases at V and 0 bases at J; junction bases unmatched: 6. This CDR3 comprises 16 residues. The CDR3 sequence: CASSDPGTGSSYEQYF. As DNA, the CDR3 is TGCGCCAGCAGTGATCCCGGGACAGGGTCCTCCTACGAGCAGTACTTC.

The genes are TRBV6-1 and TRBJ2-7; D gene uncertain. Trimming cost V 8 bases and J 4 bases, with 21 bases left between them. The germline V gene has CDR1 MNHNS and CDR2 SASEGT. The CDR3 covers 15 residues. In DNA, the CDR3 is TGTGCCAGCGAGCCCCTAGGCGGCAGAGTATACGAGCAGTACTTC. This codes for CASEPLGGRVYEQYF.

J is TRBJ2-7 and V is TRBV6-5; a possible D gene is TRBD1 (6 bases). This CDR3 has 14 residues. In germline, CDR1 is MNHEY, CDR2 SVGAGI. V lost 5 bases, J lost 1 base, and 12 bases lay in between. CDR3 DNA: TGTGCCAGCAGTGTGGACAGAAAGTCCTACGAGCAGTACTTC. Its translation: CASSVDRKSYEQYF.

The rearrangement uses TRBV19 and TRBJ1-1; D might be TRBD1 (5 bases). The V end lost 2 bases, the J end lost 1 base, and 11 bases lay between the germline ends. CDR3 length: 15 residues. The germline CDR1 and CDR2 sequences are LNHDA and SQIVND (reference sequence). The CDR3 bases are TGTGCCAGTAGTATACGGGGGGAGGAGAACACTGAAGCTTTCTTT. This gives the protein CASSIRGEENTEAFF.

V gene TRBV7-2 combines with J gene TRBJ2-7; D perhaps matches TRBD2 (6 bases). Germline V lookup: CDR1 SGHTA, CDR2 FQGNSA. The CDR3 is made up of 14 amino acids. Trimming removed 4 bases from V and 3 bases from J, with 13 bases in between. CDR3 bases: TGTGCCAGCAGCTCAGGCAGGCGGGACTACGAGCAGTACTTC. It translates to CASSSGRRDYEQYF.

In DNA, the CDR3 is TGTGCCAGCAGCTTCAGGGGTTCCTATAATTCACCCCTCCACTTT. Its translation: CASSFRGSYNSPLHF. V gene TRBV7-9 combines with J gene TRBJ1-6; perhaps TRBD1 as D (6 bases). V dropped 3 bases and J dropped 1 base, with 7 bases sitting between them. This CDR3 is built from 15 residues. Per germline, CDR1 SEHNR and CDR2 FQNEAQ (reference sequence). The entire variable domain, with the rest obtained from reference TRBV7-9 and TRBJ1-6, is as follows: DTGVSQNPRHKITKRGQNVTFRCDPISEHNRLYWYRQTLGQGPEFLTYFQNEAQLEKSRLLSDRFSAERPKGSFSTLEIQRTEQGDSAMYLCASSFRGSYNSPLHFGNGTRLTVT.

A few counts support this clone. The J gene is TRBJ2-7, the V gene TRBV7-2, with 7 bases aligning to TRBD1. The V segment lost 4 bases and the J segment 2 bases; nucleotides outside the gene matches: 11. The germline gives CDR1 SGHTA, CDR2 FQGNSA. The CDR3 loop spans 16 amino acids. The CDR3 region is CASSSLQGRIAYEQYF. As DNA, the CDR3 is TGTGCCAGCAGCTCGTTACAGGGGCGGATTGCCTACGAGCAGTACTTC.

This sequence joins TRBV7-2 and TRBJ2-2, with 15 bases matching TRBD2. This CDR3 comprises 19 residues. With 4 bases clipped from V and 2 bases from J, the junction kept 8 bases outside the gene matches. Germline CDR1 SGHTA, CDR2 FQGNSA. The CDR3, as DNA: TGTGCCAGCAGCTCTAGGACTAGCGGGGGGGGAGAAAACACCGGGGAGCTGTTTTTT. This sequence encodes CASSSRTSGGGENTGELFF.

Here the CDR3 DNA reads TGTGCCAGCAGTCCTCCCCCCCAGGAATTGCAAGAGACCCAGTACTTC. The encoded protein is CASSPPPQELQETQYF. The rearrangement links TRBV28 to TRBJ2-5; D remains unclear. Trimming removed 5 bases from V and 2 bases from J, with 18 bases in between. The germline CDR1 and CDR2 sequences are MDHEN and SYDVKM. This CDR3 is built from 16 residues. The whole variable domain, filled in from reference TRBV28 and TRBJ2-5, reads DVKVTQSSRYLVKRTGEKVFLECVQDMDHENMFWYRQDPGLGLRLIYFSYDVKMKEKGDIPEGYSVSREKKERFSLILESASTNQTSMYLCASSPPPQELQETQYFGPGTRLLVL.

This chain uses TRBV6-6 with TRBJ2-7; no definite D call. Deletions cut 6 bases from V and 0 bases from J, with 9 bases between. The CDR3 is made up of 13 amino acids. CDR1 and CDR2 from the germline V gene are MNHNY and SVGAGI (reference sequence). The CDR3 here is CASREDTSYEQYF. DNA of the CDR3: TGTGCCAGCAGGGAAGACACCTCCTACGAGCAGTACTTC.

The sample holds one count of this clone. V usage is TRBV4-3 and J usage is TRBJ1-5; D gene unclear. V gave up 1 base and J gave up 9 bases, with 16 bases separating them. The CDR3 totals 15 residues. Germline values: CDR1 LGHNA, CDR2 YSLEER. CDR3 sequence (DNA): TGCGCCAGCAGCCAAGCGTTGCAGGTGTGGGCGCCCCAGCATTTT. Translating gives CASSQALQVWAPQHF.

The rearrangement links TRBV12-5 to TRBJ1-2; 9 bases fit TRBD1. CDR1 is LGHNT, CDR2 FRNRAP, per germline. There are 16 residues in the CDR3. V shed 5 bases, J shed 2 bases, and the junction held 9 bases outside the gene matches. CDR3 sequence reads: CASGLGGQGVNYGYTF. CDR3 in DNA: TGTGCTAGTGGTCTCGGGGGACAGGGAGTAAACTATGGCTACACCTTC.

The chain carries TRBV5-1 and TRBJ1-2; 8 bases line up with TRBD1. CDR1 is SGHRS, CDR2 YFSETQ, per germline. Trimming took 3 bases from V and 7 from J; bases not matched to a gene: 5. This CDR3 spans 13 amino acids. The CDR3 coding sequence is TGCGCCAGCAGCTCGACGACAGGGGTTGGCTACACCTTC. Protein: CASSSTTGVGYTF.